This T cell receptor (beta chain) was sequenced during a study of blood T cell repertoires in COVID-19. Study-wide context: Material from acute and convalescent COVID-19 was sourced from the United States, Italy and Spain.

A Seattle source enrolled patients during active infection and followed them longitudinally. TCRdb keeps only in-frame clones here, not all; method: immunoSEQ multiplex PCR. The table shows a few hundred thousand clones, with 88% occurring only once. CDR1 SGHAT and CDR2 FQNNGV come from the germline V gene. This CDR3 has 19 amino acids. Trimming cost V 5 bases and J 0 bases; bases outside gene matches: 13. This TCR derives from a woman aged 25 to 39 with COVID-19, enrolled during active disease. This rearrangement joins TRBV11-2 to TRBJ2-6; TRBD1 agrees at 7 bases. Sequencing was carried out using peripheral blood. CDR3 DNA sequence: TGTGCCAGCAGCCTTCCTTGGGGACAGTTTCTCTCTGGGGCCAACGTCCTGACTTTC. Protein sequence: CASSLPWGQFLSGANVLTF.